This T cell receptor beta chain was captured by sequencing in a study of CD4 T cells in relation to SARS-CoV-2 and coronaviruses. Study information: Shared crossreactive spike epitopes were mapped to their HLA restriction.

In regard to this clone: Its target is unknown.

Method: immunoSEQ multiplex PCR; TCRdb's copy keeps in-frame clones and lacks some. The sample has some 65,000 clones; more than 75% are singletons. V was shortened by 5 bases and J by 2 bases, with 12 bases between the two germline ends. The germline V gene has CDR1 SNHLY and CDR2 FYNNEI. This CDR3 has 14 amino acids. Whole-study results and caveats: The cross-reactivity analysis covered only spike protein, not other viral proteins. In roughly 60% of donors, memory CD4+ clonotypes crossrecognized SARS-CoV-2 and at least one common cold coronavirus spike.

Unexposed donor CD4+ T cells date from about 2011-2018, before the COVID-19 pandemic. Cryopreserved PBMCs were CD4-enriched, then split into naive and memory cells. The source of this sequence is a human donor in good health. What was sequenced was memory CD4+ T cells from PBMCs. The chain employs TRBV2 and TRBJ1-2; no definite D call. CDR3 sequence (DNA): TGTGCCAGCAGTAGGACCTCACCCAACTATGGCTACACCTTC. As protein: CASSRTSPNYGYTF.